Shown below are 29 T cell receptor beta chains from a single sample sequenced in a study of blood T cells in healthy people across ages. PCR was performed a second time for about 7 to 12 cycles using a sample-barcoded 5' primer and a J-beta primer mix. TCRdb used MiXCR to reprocess the 5' RACE reads, holding one entry per CDR3 protein. The data show 650,000 to 950,000 distinct CDR3 sequences, around 43% seen once. The sample comprised blood. Every receptor here comes from a man aged 55-75 years in good health.

The chain is built from TRBV12-3 or TRBV12-4 and TRBJ2-3; 7 bases agree with TRBD2. The CDR3 spans 15 residues. The V and J ends lost 5 bases and 2 bases, in that order; junction bases with no gene match: 7. As DNA, the CDR3 is TGTGCCAGCAGTCCCACGGGACTACCCACAGATACGCAGTATTTT. Translating it yields CASSPTGLPTDTQYF.

This sequence joins TRBV6-2 or TRBV6-3 and TRBJ2-4; 9 nucleotides line up with TRBD1. The J call is in doubt because the DNA end fits TRBJ2-7 better. Germline V gives CDR1 MNHEY, CDR2 SVGEGT. The CDR3 sequence is 15 residues long. As DNA, the CDR3 is TGTGCCAGCAGTTCTCCTGGGACAGGGAGGAACGAGCAGTACTTC. As protein: CASSSPGTGRNEQYF.

This clonotype occurred many times. The chain couples TRBV4-3 to TRBJ2-7, with 9 bases that match TRBD2. The CDR3 extends over 16 amino acids. Trimming cost V 3 bases and J 7 bases; bases outside gene matches: 13. Germline V CDR1 and CDR2: LGHNA, YSLEER. The CDR3 DNA reads as TGCGCCAGCAGCCAGACGAATGTAGCGGGGGTTGAGGAGCAGTACTTC. Its protein product is CASSQTNVAGVEEQYF.

Regarding this clonotype: At one of its ends the junction is not consistent with the germline gene, which may arise from a read error. The genes are TRBV20-1 and TRBJ2-5, with 15 bases matching TRBD2. The germline V gene encodes CDR1 DFQATT and CDR2 SNEGSKA (reference sequence). The CDR3 extends over 17 amino acids. The CDR3 region has the DNA TGCAGGGCTACACGGACTAGCGGGGGGGCTAAAGAAGAGACCCAGTACTTC. Protein: CRATRTSGGAKEETQYF.

V usage is TRBV20-1 and J usage is TRBJ1-2, with D possibly TRBD1 on 5 matching bases. CDR3 length equals 14 residues. V dropped 6 bases and J dropped 4 bases, with 18 bases sitting between them. Germline V CDR1 and CDR2: DFQATT, SNEGSKA (reference sequence). CDR3 loop: CSAINAGTLYGYTF. The CDR3 DNA follows: TGCAGTGCAATTAATGCCGGGACCCTCTATGGCTACACCTTC.

The V and J genes are TRBV5-1 and TRBJ1-2; TRBD1 agrees at 12 bases. The CDR3 runs 14 residues. The V segment lost 7 bases and the J segment 4 bases; nucleotides outside the gene matches: 5. CDR1 SGHRS and CDR2 YFSETQ come from the germline V gene. This CDR3 is CASDGTGGGYGYTF. Written as DNA, the CDR3 is TGCGCCAGCGACGGGACAGGGGGCGGCTATGGCTACACCTTC.

There are a few counts of this clonotype. The V and J genes are TRBV29-1 and TRBJ2-3; TRBD2 might be the D (7 bases). This CDR3 is built from 14 residues. Germline CDR1 SQVTM, CDR2 ANQGSEA. Between the trimmed V and J ends, which lost 3 bases and 7 bases, there was a span of 17 bases. This chain's CDR3 is CSVEGRGGLNTQYF. The CDR3 nucleotides read TGCAGCGTTGAGGGGAGGGGGGGCCTAAATACGCAGTATTTT.

With respect to this clonotype: With a much larger clone just one base away, this may be a read error. V gene TRBV5-1 combines with J gene TRBJ2-5; D ambiguous. The V end lost 2 bases, the J end lost 7 bases, and 9 bases lay between the germline ends. The CDR3 has 12 residues. The V gene's germline CDR1 is SGHRS and CDR2 YFSETQ. CDR3 bases: TGCGCCAGCAGCTTCGGTTGGGGGACCCAGTACTTC. Its translation is CASSFGWGTQYF.

This rearrangement joins TRBV20-1 to TRBJ1-1; D may be TRBD1 (6 bases). In germline, CDR1 is DFQATT, CDR2 SNEGSKA (reference sequence). The length of the CDR3 is 16 residues. Trimming shortened V by 1 base and J by 0 bases, and 15 bases separated the two germline ends. The CDR3 spells CSARVKEQGMNTEAFF. Written as DNA, the CDR3 is TGCAGTGCTAGAGTCAAAGAACAGGGAATGAACACTGAAGCTTTCTTT.

The table lists this clonotype with a few counts. The CDR3 region is CASRGQTGVTDTQYF. In DNA, the CDR3 is TGTGCCAGCAGAGGACAAACGGGGGTTACAGATACGCAGTATTTT. V is TRBV27 and J is TRBJ2-3; D is possibly TRBD2 (6 bases). Germline CDR1 and CDR2: MNHEY and SMNVEV (reference sequence). V dropped 6 bases and J dropped 3 bases, with 16 bases sitting between them. The CDR3 consists of 15 residues.

The gene calls are TRBV5-6 and TRBJ1-5; 9 bases line up with TRBD1. This CDR3 spans 15 amino acids. The trim removed 4 bases at V and 7 bases at J, leaving 9 bases unmatched. Germline CDR1 is SGHDT and CDR2 is YYEEEE. The CDR3 DNA reads TGTGCCAGCAGCGCCCGACCGACAGGGGGACAGCCCCAGCATTTT. Protein: CASSARPTGGQPQHF.

V and J are TRBV27 and TRBJ2-4; tentatively, D is TRBD1 (5 bases). The J call may be mistaken, given a closer DNA end match to TRBJ2-7. The CDR3 is made up of 13 amino acids. Germline V gene sequence: CDR1 MNHEY, CDR2 SMNVEV (reference sequence). CDR3 bases: TGTGCCAGCAGGGCCTCCACAGGATACGAGCAGTACTTC. Translation gives CASRASTGYEQYF.

This chain uses TRBV2 with TRBJ2-1, with 11 bases that match TRBD2. This CDR3 is built from 16 residues. Germline lookup yields CDR1 SNHLY and CDR2 FYNNEI. The V segment lost 8 bases and the J segment 4 bases; nucleotides outside the gene matches: 10. CDR3 nucleotide sequence: TGTGCCAGCGAGTTGGCTAGCGGGAGGAGATACAATGAGCAGTTCTTC. Translation gives CASELASGRRYNEQFF.

The V gene is TRBV6-5, the J gene TRBJ2-2; no clear D. V lost 10 bases, J lost 7 bases, and 19 bases lay in between. Germline V lookup: CDR1 MNHEY, CDR2 SVGAGI. This CDR3 has 14 amino acids. CDR3 residues: CATVNTMCGGELFF. Here the CDR3 DNA reads TGTGCCACCGTGAATACAATGTGTGGCGGGGAGCTGTTTTTT.

The V call is TRBV20-1, the J call TRBJ2-7; 8 nucleotides match TRBD1. CDR1 DFQATT and CDR2 SNEGSKA come from the germline V gene (reference sequence). The CDR3 is 15 amino acids. V lost 2 bases, J lost 3 bases, and 9 bases stayed unmatched. CDR3 in amino acids: CSARQGQGSIYEQYF. The CDR3, as DNA: TGCAGTGCTAGACAAGGACAGGGCTCAATCTACGAGCAGTACTTC.

The V and J genes are TRBV6-1 and TRBJ2-5, with a tentative D call TRBD1 (6 bases). The ends were cut back, 6 bases at V and 3 bases at J, with 14 bases in the middle. CDR1 is MNHNS and CDR2 is SASEGT in the germline V gene. The CDR3 length is 14 residues. CDR3: CASSTTGVEETQYF. CDR3 nucleotides: TGTGCCAGCAGCACGACAGGAGTTGAAGAGACCCAGTACTTC.

A few counts support this clonotype. The chain employs TRBV24-1 and TRBJ2-4; 9 nucleotides match TRBD1. Trimming at V came to 2 bases and at J to 4 bases, leaving 2 bases not matched to a gene. This CDR3 is built from 15 residues. Germline assignment: CDR1 KGHDR and CDR2 SFDVKD. The CDR3 loop is CATSDSGQGKNIQYF. The CDR3 DNA follows: TGTGCCACCAGTGATTCCGGACAGGGGAAAAACATTCAGTACTTC.

The chain recombines TRBV12-3 or TRBV12-4 with TRBJ1-1; 8 nucleotides line up with TRBD1. Trimming took 7 bases from V and 5 from J; bases not matched to a gene: 9. The CDR3 is 14 amino acids. The CDR3: CASNFQGALTEAFF. DNA of the CDR3: TGTGCCAGCAATTTCCAGGGGGCTTTAACTGAAGCTTTCTTT.

The V and J genes are TRBV27 and TRBJ2-1; TRBD2 agrees at 13 bases. V lost 5 bases, J lost 8 bases, and 9 bases stayed unmatched. The CDR3 contains 16 residues. Looked up from germline, CDR1 is MNHEY and CDR2 is SMNVEV (reference sequence). CDR3: CASSPRTSGGLDEQFF. CDR3 DNA sequence: TGTGCCAGCAGTCCGCGGACTAGCGGGGGATTGGATGAGCAGTTCTTC.

The V and J genes are TRBV10-3 and TRBJ1-3; D may be TRBD1 (5 bases). CDR1 and CDR2 from the germline V gene are ENHRY and SYGVKD. The CDR3 is 20 amino acids. The germline V and J ends were trimmed by 4 bases and 2 bases, with 27 bases remaining between them. The CDR3 coding sequence is TGTGCCATCAGTGGGCCTCTAGGACACAATTCGGGACTCGCTGGAAACACCATATATTTT. It codes for CAISGPLGHNSGLAGNTIYF.

This chain uses TRBV6-2 or TRBV6-3 with TRBJ2-1; 9 bases are shared with TRBD2. The CDR3 contains 16 residues. Germline V gives CDR1 MNHEY, CDR2 SVGEGT. Germline trimming cut 8 bases from V and 5 bases from J; bases unmatched to any gene: 13. CDR3 amino acids: CASGSLSGGNDNEQFF. CDR3 in DNA: TGTGCCAGCGGCTCACTAAGCGGGGGGAACGACAATGAGCAGTTCTTC.

As for this clonotype: The junction and the germline gene differ at one end; a read error may be behind it. The V and J genes are TRBV7-2 and TRBJ2-7, with TRBD2 matching over 8 bases. The CDR3 runs to 16 residues. Germline lookup yields CDR1 SGHTA and CDR2 FQGNSA. CDR3 bases: TGTGCCGGCAGCTTAGCGGGACCGAACCCCTCCTACGAGCAGTACTTC. Protein product: CAGSLAGPNPSYEQYF.

This chain joins TRBV5-5 and TRBJ2-1, with TRBD1 as a possible D gene (5 bases). This CDR3 has 15 amino acids. Trimming removed 4 bases at V and 6 bases at J, with 17 bases between. CDR1 is SGHKS, CDR2 YYEKEE, per germline (reference sequence). CDR3 protein: CASSLRPGQPNEQFF. CDR3 sequence (DNA): TGTGCCAGCAGCCTGAGGCCAGGGCAACCCAATGAGCAGTTCTTC.

This clonotype was seen ten or more times. The genes are TRBV7-2 and TRBJ2-5; 11 bases are shared with TRBD2. The V segment lost 3 bases and the J segment 6 bases; nucleotides outside the gene matches: 9. Germline V gives CDR1 SGHTA, CDR2 FQGNSA. The CDR3 runs 16 residues. CDR3 sequence reads: CASSFSGGAARQTQYF. In nucleotides, the CDR3 is TGTGCCAGCAGCTTTAGCGGGGGGGCCGCTCGACAGACCCAGTACTTC.

The rearrangement links TRBV9 to TRBJ1-1; D is ambiguous. The CDR3 extends over 13 amino acids. Per the germline V gene, CDR1 is SGDLS and CDR2 is YYNGEE. Trimming removed 4 bases at V and 5 bases at J, with 12 bases between. CDR3 in amino acids: CASSPPVGTEAFF. Here the CDR3 DNA reads TGTGCCAGCAGCCCCCCCGTGGGAACTGAAGCTTTCTTT.

In this sample, this clonotype turned up a few times. The chain links TRBV19 to TRBJ1-5; D possibly corresponds to TRBD1 (6 bases). V dropped 6 bases and J dropped 9 bases, with 18 bases sitting between them. Germline CDR1 reads LNHDA; CDR2 reads SQIVND (reference sequence). There are 14 residues in the CDR3. Written as DNA, the CDR3 is TGTGCCAGTAGCCCGGCGGGAGACAGGACGCCCCAGCATTTT. Its protein is CASSPAGDRTPQHF. Supplemented by reference TRBV19 and TRBJ1-5, the full variable domain reads DGGITQSPKYLFRKEGQNVTLSCEQNLNHDAMYWYRQDPGQGLRLIYYSQIVNDFQKGDIAEGYSVSREKKESFPLTVTSAQKNPTAFYLCASSPAGDRTPQHFGDGTRLSIL.

This sequence joins TRBV12-3 or TRBV12-4 and TRBJ2-5; D gene ambiguous. The CDR3 covers 14 residues. CDR3 sequence: CVGIDTVSPNEQYF. The CDR3 DNA reads as TGTGTCGGCATCGATACGGTCTCGCCCAATGAGCAGTACTTC.

The CDR3 nucleotides read TGTGCCAGCAGCTTGGCCCCGGCGGGGACGGATAGCTATGGCTACACCTTC. Protein sequence: CASSLAPAGTDSYGYTF. The chain joins TRBV5-4 to TRBJ1-2, with D perhaps TRBD1 (5 bases). Germline CDR1 SGHNT, CDR2 YYREEE (reference sequence). The V gene lost 0 bases and the J gene lost 4 bases, with 19 bases spanning the gap. CDR3 length: 17 residues.

CDR3 residues: CASSDPVGYNEQFF. CDR3 coding DNA: TGTGCCAGCAGTGATCCGGTGGGGTACAATGAGCAGTTCTTC. The chain joins TRBV25-1 to TRBJ2-1; D remains ambiguous. The V end lost 3 bases, the J end lost 4 bases, and 10 bases lay between the germline ends. In germline, CDR1 is MGHDK, CDR2 SYGVNS. The CDR3 runs to 14 residues.